This T cell receptor (beta chain) derives from a study of T cell repertoires in cytomegalovirus infection. Turning to the study itself: HLA-B-restricted CMV epitopes that are well studied, plus recently identified HLA-C-restricted ones, were used by the study. Public TCR beta signatures provided an indication of both CMV infection and a matching HLA type.

Per the germline V gene, CDR1 is SGHVS and CDR2 is FQNEAQ. The CDR3 totals 19 residues. Trimming cost V 2 bases and J 3 bases; bases outside gene matches: 15. This clonotype has more than one count but fewer than ten. Its specificity is unknown. TCRdb re-called the reads through MiXCR, storing one row per CDR3 protein. The profile shows more than 85,000 distinct CDR3 sequences, less than 30% of them singletons. Whole-study findings and limits: Based on cumulative public TCR beta family frequency, carriers of CMV plus the relevant HLA were identified. HLA-C-restricted CMV clonotypes gave the most frequent clonotype in two of eight donors.

Sequences were derived from CD8+ T cells from cultured PBMCs, sampled from culture after CMV antigen stimulation. The chain combines TRBV7-8 with TRBJ2-1; 8 bases match TRBD2. The sequence was collected from a human donor in good health (CMV status not recorded). Some clones in this sample may be carry-over from other donors' samples. CDR3 DNA sequence: TGTGCCAGCAGCTTAACCCCACGGGCAGCGGGGGAAGTCTACAATGAGCAGTTCTTC. It is translated as CASSLTPRAAGEVYNEQFF.